The 16 T cell receptor beta chains presented below share a single source sample, sequenced in a study of T-cell memory formation after mild COVID-19 (TCRdb year 2021). The library was prepared using 5' RACE. Sequencing took place on an Illumina NovaSeq 6000. TCRdb's own reprocessing of the public reads used fastp at Q25 and MiXCR and kept productive beta chains. Records with the same CDR3 protein are collapsed into one entry carrying the most frequent genes and DNA. The table for this sample lists a few hundred thousand distinct CDR3 sequences; roughly 21% of them were counted only once. The ten top clones hold under 15% of the sample. Sequenced: PBMCs or a T cell subset sorted from them (not recorded which). These receptors all come from an adult woman who had mild COVID-19 (a few samples of this study predate the infection). The sample titles of this study are shuffled in the database, so cell type and time point are left out; the donor was told from shared clones.

This clonotype has a count of ten or more. The gene calls are TRBV7-2 and TRBJ2-1; D tentatively fits TRBD1 or TRBD2 (6 bases each). The CDR3 runs to 12 residues. V dropped 7 bases and J dropped 9 bases, with 13 bases sitting between them. Germline V CDR1 and CDR2: SGHTA, FQGNSA. The chain's CDR3 is CASNLEGGEQFF. CDR3 in DNA: TGTGCCAGCAACCTAGAGGGGGGTGAGCAGTTCTTC.

V gene TRBV12-3 or TRBV12-4 combines with J gene TRBJ2-3; the match to TRBD2 covers 14 bases. J gave up 6 bases and V 5 bases, and 7 bases lay outside the gene matches. The CDR3 contains 16 residues. The CDR3 here is CASSTGTSGSSDTQYF. The DNA for the CDR3 is TGTGCCAGCAGTACTGGGACTAGCGGGAGTTCGGATACGCAGTATTTT.

The chain carries TRBV20-1 and TRBJ1-2; D not certain. Trimming took 5 bases from V and 0 from J, leaving 13 bases between them. CDR3 length equals 14 residues. Germline CDR1 and CDR2: DFQATT and SNEGSKA (reference sequence). In nucleotides, the CDR3 is TGCAGTGCTCATGACCCTTCAGCTAACTATGGCTACACCTTC. This codes for CSAHDPSANYGYTF.

The sample holds many counts of this clonotype. The chain carries TRBV7-3 and TRBJ1-2; no firm D call. Germline V gene sequence: CDR1 SGHTA, CDR2 FQGTGA. Trimming pared 4 bases from V and 8 bases from J, leaving 17 bases between. The length of the CDR3 is 14 residues. The CDR3 spells CASSSSGGSGGYTF. CDR3 coding DNA: TGTGCCAGCAGCTCGAGTGGCGGATCAGGAGGCTACACCTTC.

The sample holds a few counts of this clonotype. The chain combines TRBV29-1 with TRBJ1-2; TRBD1 agrees at 7 bases. The CDR3 runs to 15 residues. Germline V gives CDR1 SQVTM, CDR2 ANQGSEA. V shed 8 bases, J shed 0 bases, and the junction held 12 bases outside the gene matches. The CDR3 DNA is TGCAGCACCTTGAGTAGGGGGCATTCTAACTATGGCTACACCTTC. Its translation: CSTLSRGHSNYGYTF.

V is TRBV9 and J is TRBJ2-7; D possibly corresponds to TRBD1 (6 bases). Germline CDR1 reads SGDLS; CDR2 reads YYNGEE. V was cut by 0 bases and J by 7 bases, with 14 bases left in between. The length of the CDR3 is 14 residues. CDR3 sequence: CASSVVAGESEQYF. The CDR3 nucleotides read TGTGCCAGCAGCGTAGTCGCAGGGGAGAGTGAGCAGTACTTC.

This clonotype has just a few counts. The chain is built from TRBV5-5 and TRBJ2-7, with 8 positions matching TRBD1. V shed 4 bases and J 7 bases; nucleotides not matched to a gene: 10. CDR1 is SGHKS and CDR2 is YYEKEE in the germline V gene (reference sequence). The CDR3 has 14 residues. In nucleotides, the CDR3 is TGTGCCAGCAGCCCGGGGACAGGTGCCGGTGAGCAGTACTTC. This translates into CASSPGTGAGEQYF.

The gene calls are TRBV12-3 or TRBV12-4 and TRBJ2-2; 10 nucleotides match TRBD1. J gave up 7 bases and V 5 bases, and 4 bases lay outside the gene matches. The CDR3 loop spans 14 amino acids. CDR3 sequence reads: CASSDRGRGGELFF. The CDR3 DNA follows: TGTGCCAGCAGTGACAGGGGGCGCGGCGGGGAGCTGTTTTTT.

This clonotype appeared once. V and J are TRBV28 and TRBJ2-3; D perhaps matches TRBD2 (5 bases). From germline, CDR1 is MDHEN and CDR2 SYDVKM. This CDR3 region has 15 residues. Trimming took off 10 bases at V and 3 bases at J, with 20 bases between the two ends. CDR3 residues: CATTMLRRGTDTQYF. In nucleotides, the CDR3 is TGTGCCACCACGATGTTACGACGGGGAACAGATACGCAGTATTTT.

This clonotype was counted only a few times. The genes are TRBV20-1 and TRBJ1-5; D not resolved. The CDR3 length is 15 residues. From germline, CDR1 is DFQATT and CDR2 SNEGSKA (reference sequence). V was pared by 2 bases and J by 2 bases, with 13 bases between. The CDR3 DNA reads TGCAGTGCTAGACGGCGGGCTTGGGGCAATCAGCCCCAGCATTTT. Translation: CSARRRAWGNQPQHF.

There are a few counts of this clonotype. The chain joins TRBV15 to TRBJ2-7; D remains unclear. Germline CDR1 and CDR2: LNHNV and YYDKDF (reference sequence). The CDR3 contains 12 residues. Deletions cut 1 base from V and 3 bases from J, with 4 bases between. CDR3 region: CATSRAGYEQYF. Here the CDR3 DNA reads TGTGCCACCAGCAGAGCGGGCTACGAGCAGTACTTC.

The sample holds many counts of this clonotype. This chain joins TRBV5-6 and TRBJ1-5; D is undetermined. Germline V gene data show CDR1 as SGHDT and CDR2 as YYEEEE. Between the trimmed V and J ends, which lost 2 bases and 3 bases, there was a span of 6 bases. The CDR3 spans 13 residues. In DNA form, the CDR3 reads TGTGCCAGCAGCTTAGCCTCCAATCAGCCCCAGCATTTT. This translates into CASSLASNQPQHF. Filled out from reference TRBV5-6 and TRBJ1-5, the complete variable domain reads DAGVTQSPTHLIKTRGQQVTLRCSPKSGHDTVSWYQQALGQGPQFIFQYYEEEERQRGNFPDRFSGHQFPNYSSELNVNALLLGDSALYLCASSLASNQPQHFGDGTRLSIL.

This clonotype was detected only a few times. CDR3: CASSALSGSDYEQYF. Here the CDR3 DNA reads TGTGCCAGCAGTGCCCTTAGCGGGAGCGACTACGAGCAGTACTTC. The chain combines TRBV2 with TRBJ2-7, with 9 bases matching TRBD2. This CDR3 region has 15 residues. V was clipped by 4 bases and J by 3 bases; unmatched bases: 7. The V gene's germline CDR1 is SNHLY and CDR2 FYNNEI.

The count of this clonotype is one. This chain joins TRBV11-2 and TRBJ2-7; possibly TRBD2 for D (6 bases). V was cut by 2 bases and J by 7 bases, with 12 bases left in between. Germline V gene data show CDR1 as SGHAT and CDR2 as FQNNGV. The CDR3 is 13 residues long. CDR3 region: CASSLIQAGEQYF. The CDR3 bases are TGTGCCAGCAGCTTAATACAGGCGGGAGAGCAGTACTTC.

In this sample, this clonotype turned up a few times. The V gene is TRBV24-1, the J gene TRBJ2-1; 8 bases are shared with TRBD2. This CDR3 has 18 residues. J was trimmed by 0 bases and V by 3 bases; bases with no gene match: 9. CDR1 is KGHDR and CDR2 is SFDVKD in the germline V gene. The CDR3 coding sequence is TGTGCCACCAGTGATCCAAGCGGGGGTGTGAGCTCCTACAATGAGCAGTTCTTC. Translating gives CATSDPSGGVSSYNEQFF.

V and J are TRBV4-3 and TRBJ2-1, with D perhaps TRBD2 (5 bases). Trimming pared 3 bases from V and 5 bases from J, leaving 14 bases between. The CDR3 totals 15 residues. Germline CDR1 is LGHNA and CDR2 is YSLEER. This CDR3 reads CASSHGERSNNEQFF. For the CDR3, the DNA is TGCGCCAGCAGCCACGGGGAGCGGTCTAACAATGAGCAGTTCTTC.